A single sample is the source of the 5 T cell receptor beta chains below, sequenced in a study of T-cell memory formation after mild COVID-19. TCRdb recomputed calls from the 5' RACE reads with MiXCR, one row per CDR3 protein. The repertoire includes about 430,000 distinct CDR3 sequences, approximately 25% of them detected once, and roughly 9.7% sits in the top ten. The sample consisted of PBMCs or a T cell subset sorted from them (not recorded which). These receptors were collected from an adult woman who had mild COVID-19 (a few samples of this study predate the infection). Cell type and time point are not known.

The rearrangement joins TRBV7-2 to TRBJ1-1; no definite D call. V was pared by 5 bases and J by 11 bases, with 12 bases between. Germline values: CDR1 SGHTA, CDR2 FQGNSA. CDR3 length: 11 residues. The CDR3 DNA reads TGTGCCAGCAGCCGAGAGCGGGGTGCTTTCTTT. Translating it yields CASSRERGAFF.

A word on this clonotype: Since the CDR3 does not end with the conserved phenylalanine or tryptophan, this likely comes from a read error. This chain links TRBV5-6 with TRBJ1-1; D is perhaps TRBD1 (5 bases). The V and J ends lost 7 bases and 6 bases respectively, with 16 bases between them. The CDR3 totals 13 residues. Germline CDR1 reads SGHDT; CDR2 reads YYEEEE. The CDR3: CASSPGRGAEAFV. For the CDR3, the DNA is TGTGCCAGCTCCCCGGGGAGGGGCGCTGAAGCTTTCGTT.

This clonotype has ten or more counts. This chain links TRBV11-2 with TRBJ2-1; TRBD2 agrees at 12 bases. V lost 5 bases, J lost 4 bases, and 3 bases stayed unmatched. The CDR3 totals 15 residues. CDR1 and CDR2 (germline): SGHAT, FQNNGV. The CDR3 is CASSRGLAGYNEQFF. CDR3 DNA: TGTGCCAGCAGCCGAGGACTAGCGGGGTACAATGAGCAGTTCTTC.

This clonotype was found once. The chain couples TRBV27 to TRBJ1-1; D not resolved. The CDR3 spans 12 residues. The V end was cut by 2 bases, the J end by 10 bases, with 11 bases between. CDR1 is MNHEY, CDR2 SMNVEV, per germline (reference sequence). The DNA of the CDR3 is TGTGCCAGCAGTTTAGGAGGGAGACCAGCTTTCTTT. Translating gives CASSLGGRPAFF.

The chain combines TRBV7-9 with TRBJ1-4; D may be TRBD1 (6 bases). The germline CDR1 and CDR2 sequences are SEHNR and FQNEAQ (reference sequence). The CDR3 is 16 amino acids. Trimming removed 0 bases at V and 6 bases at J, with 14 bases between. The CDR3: CASSLALRGPDEKLFF. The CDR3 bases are TGTGCCAGCAGCTTAGCGCTCCGGGGGCCTGATGAAAAACTGTTTTTT.